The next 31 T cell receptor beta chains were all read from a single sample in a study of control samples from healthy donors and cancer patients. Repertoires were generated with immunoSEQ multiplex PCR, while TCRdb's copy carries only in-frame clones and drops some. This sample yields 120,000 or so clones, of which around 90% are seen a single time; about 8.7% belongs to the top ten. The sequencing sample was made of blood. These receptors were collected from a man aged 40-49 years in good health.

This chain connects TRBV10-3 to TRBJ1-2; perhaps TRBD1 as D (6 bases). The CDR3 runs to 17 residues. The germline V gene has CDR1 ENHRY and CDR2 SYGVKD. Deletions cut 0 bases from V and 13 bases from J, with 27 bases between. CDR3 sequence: CAISESIIGQLGIGPTF. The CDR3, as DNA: TGTGCCATCAGTGAGTCGATCATCGGACAGCTCGGGATAGGTCCCACCTTC.

In nucleotides, the CDR3 is TGCGCCAGCAGCCGCGGACAGGGGCTCACAGATACGCAGTATTTT. Its translation is CASSRGQGLTDTQYF. This rearrangement joins TRBV23-1 to TRBJ2-3; 9 bases align to TRBD1. TRBV23-1 is assigned to the ORF class and has an uncertain function. V dropped 6 bases and J dropped 2; count of bases not matched to a gene: 6. This CDR3 spans 15 amino acids.

Here the CDR3 DNA reads TGTGCCAGCAGTTACTCGTCAGGGGCAGGTGAAGCTTTCTTT. This sequence encodes CASSYSSGAGEAFF. The J gene is TRBJ1-1, the V gene TRBV6-2 or TRBV6-3, with D possibly matching TRBD1 (6 bases). This CDR3 comprises 14 residues. Germline V gives CDR1 MNHEY, CDR2 SVGEGT. V lost 0 bases, J lost 7 bases, and 12 bases lay in between.

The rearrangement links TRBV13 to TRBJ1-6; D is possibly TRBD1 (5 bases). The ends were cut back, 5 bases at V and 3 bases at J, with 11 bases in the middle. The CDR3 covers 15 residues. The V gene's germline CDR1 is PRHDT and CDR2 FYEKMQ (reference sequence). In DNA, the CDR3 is TGTGCCAGCAGCCCGACGGGGGTCTATAATTCACCCCTCCACTTT. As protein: CASSPTGVYNSPLHF.

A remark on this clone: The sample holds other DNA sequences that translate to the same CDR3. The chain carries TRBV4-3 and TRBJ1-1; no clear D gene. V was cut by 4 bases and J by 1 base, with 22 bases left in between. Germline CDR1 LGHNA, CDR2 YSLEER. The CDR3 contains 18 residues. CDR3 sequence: CASSPTPYTSLGNTEAFF. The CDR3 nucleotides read TGCGCCAGCAGCCCCACACCTTACACGTCTCTTGGGAACACTGAAGCTTTCTTT.

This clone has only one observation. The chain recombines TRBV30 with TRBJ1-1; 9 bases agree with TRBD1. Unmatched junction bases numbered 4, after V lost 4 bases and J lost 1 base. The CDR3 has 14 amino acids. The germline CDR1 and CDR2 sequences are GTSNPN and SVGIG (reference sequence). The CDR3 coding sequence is TGTGCCTGGAAGACACAGGGGGCGAACACTGAAGCTTTCTTT. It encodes CAWKTQGANTEAFF.

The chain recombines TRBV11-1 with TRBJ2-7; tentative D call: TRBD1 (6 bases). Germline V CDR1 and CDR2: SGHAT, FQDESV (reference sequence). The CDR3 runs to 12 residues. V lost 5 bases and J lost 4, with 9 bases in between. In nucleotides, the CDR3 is TGTGCCAGCAGCCGCGGACAGTACGAGCAGTACTTC. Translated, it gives CASSRGQYEQYF.

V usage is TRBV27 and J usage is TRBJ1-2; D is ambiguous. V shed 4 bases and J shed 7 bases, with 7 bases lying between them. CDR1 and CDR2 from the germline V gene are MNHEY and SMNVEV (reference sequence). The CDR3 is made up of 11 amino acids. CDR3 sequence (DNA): TGTGCCAGCAGTTGGCCGTGTGGCTACACCTTC. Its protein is CASSWPCGYTF.

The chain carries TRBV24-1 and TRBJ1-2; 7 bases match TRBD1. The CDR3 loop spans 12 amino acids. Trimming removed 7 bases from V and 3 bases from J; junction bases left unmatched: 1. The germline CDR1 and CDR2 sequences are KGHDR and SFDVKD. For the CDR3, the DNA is TGTGCCACCAGGGGGACAGACTATGGCTACACCTTC. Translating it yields CATRGTDYGYTF.

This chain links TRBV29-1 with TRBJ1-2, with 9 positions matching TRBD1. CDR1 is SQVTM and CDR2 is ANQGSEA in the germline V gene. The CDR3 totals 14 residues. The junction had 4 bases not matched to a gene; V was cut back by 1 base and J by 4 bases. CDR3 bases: TGCAGCGTTGAAGGAGGACAGGGGCTCTATGGCTACACCTTC. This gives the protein CSVEGGQGLYGYTF.

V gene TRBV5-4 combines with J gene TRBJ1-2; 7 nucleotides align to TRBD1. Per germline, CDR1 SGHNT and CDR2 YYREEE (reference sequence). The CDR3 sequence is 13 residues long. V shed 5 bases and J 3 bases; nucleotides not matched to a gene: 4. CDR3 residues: CASRTGMDYGYTF. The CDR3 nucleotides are TGTGCCAGCAGGACAGGGATGGACTATGGCTACACCTTC.

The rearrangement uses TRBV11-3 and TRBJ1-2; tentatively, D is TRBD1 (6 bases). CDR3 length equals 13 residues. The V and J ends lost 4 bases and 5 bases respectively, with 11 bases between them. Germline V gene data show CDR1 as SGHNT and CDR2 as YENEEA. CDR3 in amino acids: CASSYGQLYGYTF. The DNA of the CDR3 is TGTGCCAGCAGCTATGGACAGCTTTATGGCTACACCTTC. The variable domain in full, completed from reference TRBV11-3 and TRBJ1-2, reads EAGVVQSPRYKIIEKKQPVAFWCNPISGHNTLYWYLQNLGQGPELLIRYENEEAVDDSQLPKDRFSAERLKGVDSTLKIQPAELGDSAVYLCASSYGQLYGYTFGSGTRLTVV.

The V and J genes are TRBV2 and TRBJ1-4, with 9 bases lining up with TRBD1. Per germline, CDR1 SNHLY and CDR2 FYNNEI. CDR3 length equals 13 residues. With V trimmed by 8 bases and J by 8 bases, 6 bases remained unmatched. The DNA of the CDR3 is TGTGCCAGCTGCCGGGACAGGGCAGAAAAACTGTTTTTT. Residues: CASCRDRAEKLFF.

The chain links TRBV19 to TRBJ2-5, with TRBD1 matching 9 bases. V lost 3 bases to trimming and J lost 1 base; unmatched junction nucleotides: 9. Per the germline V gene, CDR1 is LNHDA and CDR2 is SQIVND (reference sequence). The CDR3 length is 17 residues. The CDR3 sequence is CASSMGTGSDRQETQYF. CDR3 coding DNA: TGTGCCAGTAGTATGGGGACAGGGTCGGATCGCCAAGAGACCCAGTACTTC.

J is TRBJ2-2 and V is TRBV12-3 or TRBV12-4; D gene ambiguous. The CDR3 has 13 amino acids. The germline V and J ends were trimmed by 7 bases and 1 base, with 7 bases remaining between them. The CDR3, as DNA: TGTGCCAGCAAGGCAGAGAACACCGGGGAGCTGTTTTTT. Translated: CASKAENTGELFF.

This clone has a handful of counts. As DNA, the CDR3 is TGCGCCAGCAGTGCCGGACCGAAGGATCCCCAGCATTTT. As protein: CASSAGPKDPQHF. V and J are TRBV10-1 and TRBJ1-5; D ambiguous. The V and J ends lost 4 bases and 10 bases respectively, with 14 bases between them. This CDR3 region has 13 residues. Per germline, CDR1 WNHNN and CDR2 SYGVQD (reference sequence).

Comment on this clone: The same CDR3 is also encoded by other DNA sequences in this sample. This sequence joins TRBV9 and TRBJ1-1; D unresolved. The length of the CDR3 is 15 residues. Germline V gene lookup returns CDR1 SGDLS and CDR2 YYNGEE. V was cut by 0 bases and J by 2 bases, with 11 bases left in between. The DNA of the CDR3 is TGTGCCAGCAGCGTAGATGGACGGCCAAACACTGAAGCTTTCTTT. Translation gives CASSVDGRPNTEAFF.

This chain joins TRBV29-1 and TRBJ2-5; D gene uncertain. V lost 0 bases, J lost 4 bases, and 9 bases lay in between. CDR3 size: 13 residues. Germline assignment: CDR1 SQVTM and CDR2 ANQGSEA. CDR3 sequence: CSVEDLLLETQYF. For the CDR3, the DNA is TGCAGCGTTGAAGATCTACTACTAGAGACCCAGTACTTC.

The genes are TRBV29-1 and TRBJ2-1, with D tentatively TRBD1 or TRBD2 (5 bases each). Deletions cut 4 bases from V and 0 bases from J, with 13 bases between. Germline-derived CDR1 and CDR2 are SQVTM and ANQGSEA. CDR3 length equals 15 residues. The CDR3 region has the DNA TGCAGCGTTGCTCTGGGACCCAGCTCCTACAATGAGCAGTTCTTC. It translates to CSVALGPSSYNEQFF.

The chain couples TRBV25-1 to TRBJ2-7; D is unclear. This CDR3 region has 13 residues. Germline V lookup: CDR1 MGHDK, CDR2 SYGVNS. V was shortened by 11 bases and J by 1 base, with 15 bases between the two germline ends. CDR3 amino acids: CALPTSLSYEQYF. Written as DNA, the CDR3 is TGTGCCCTGCCGACGTCCCTTTCCTACGAGCAGTACTTC.

CDR3 amino acids: CASSEGTSPASGQFF. CDR3 bases: TGTGCCAGCAGTGAGGGGACTAGCCCAGCCTCCGGGCAGTTCTTC. The gene calls are TRBV6-4 and TRBJ2-1; 9 nucleotides line up with TRBD2. The CDR3 consists of 15 residues. The germline V gene encodes CDR1 MRHNA and CDR2 SNTAGT. The V segment lost 3 bases and the J segment 12 bases; nucleotides outside the gene matches: 12.

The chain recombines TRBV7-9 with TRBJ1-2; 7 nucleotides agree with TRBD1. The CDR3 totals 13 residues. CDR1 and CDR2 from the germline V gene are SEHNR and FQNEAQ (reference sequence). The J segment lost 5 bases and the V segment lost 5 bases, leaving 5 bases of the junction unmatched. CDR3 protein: CASSHGTAYGYTF. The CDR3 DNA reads TGTGCCAGCAGCCACGGGACAGCTTATGGCTACACCTTC.

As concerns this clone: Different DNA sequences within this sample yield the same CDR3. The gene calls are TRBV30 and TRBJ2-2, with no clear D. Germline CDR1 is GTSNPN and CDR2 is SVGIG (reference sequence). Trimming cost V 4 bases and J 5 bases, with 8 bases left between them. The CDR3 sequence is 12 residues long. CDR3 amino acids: CAWNRGTGELFF. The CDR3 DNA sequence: TGTGCCTGGAACCGAGGAACCGGGGAGCTGTTTTTT.

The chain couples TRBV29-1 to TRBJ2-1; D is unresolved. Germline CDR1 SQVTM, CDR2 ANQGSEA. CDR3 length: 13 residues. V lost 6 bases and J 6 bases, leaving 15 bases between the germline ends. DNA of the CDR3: TGCAGCGTCTACTTAAGCCAGACCAATGAGCAGTTCTTC. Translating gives CSVYLSQTNEQFF.

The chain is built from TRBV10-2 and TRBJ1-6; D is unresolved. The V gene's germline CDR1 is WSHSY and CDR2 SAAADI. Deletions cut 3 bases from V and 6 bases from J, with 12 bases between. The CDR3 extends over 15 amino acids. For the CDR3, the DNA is TGCGCCAGCAGTGACCCCGGGGTCTCTAATTCACCCCTCCACTTT. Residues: CASSDPGVSNSPLHF.

CDR3 protein: CASSYSRLNQPQHF. The CDR3 DNA sequence: TGTGCCAGCAGTTACTCGAGACTAAATCAGCCCCAGCATTTT. V gene TRBV6-5 combines with J gene TRBJ1-5; no clear D gene. V was trimmed by 0 bases and J by 4 bases, leaving 7 bases between them. Looked up from germline, CDR1 is MNHEY and CDR2 is SVGAGI. The CDR3 is 14 residues long.

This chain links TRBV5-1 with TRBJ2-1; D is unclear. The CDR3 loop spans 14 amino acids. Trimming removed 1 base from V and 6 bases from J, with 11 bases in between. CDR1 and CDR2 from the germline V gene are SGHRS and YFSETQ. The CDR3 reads CASSLNARVNEQFF. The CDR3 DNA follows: TGCGCCAGCAGCTTGAACGCCCGGGTCAATGAGCAGTTCTTC.

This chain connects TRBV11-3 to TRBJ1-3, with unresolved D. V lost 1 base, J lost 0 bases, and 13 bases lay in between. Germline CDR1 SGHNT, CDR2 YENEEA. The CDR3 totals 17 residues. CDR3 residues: CASSLASGGSSGNTIYF. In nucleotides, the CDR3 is TGTGCCAGCAGCTTAGCCTCCGGTGGGAGCTCTGGAAACACCATATATTTT.

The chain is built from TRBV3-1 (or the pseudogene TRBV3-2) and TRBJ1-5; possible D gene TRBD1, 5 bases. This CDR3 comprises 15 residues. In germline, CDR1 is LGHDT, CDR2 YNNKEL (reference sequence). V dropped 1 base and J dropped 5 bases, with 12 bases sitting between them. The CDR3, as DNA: TGTGCCAGCAGCCAAGGGACACCGAGAGATCAGCCCCAGCATTTT. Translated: CASSQGTPRDQPQHF.

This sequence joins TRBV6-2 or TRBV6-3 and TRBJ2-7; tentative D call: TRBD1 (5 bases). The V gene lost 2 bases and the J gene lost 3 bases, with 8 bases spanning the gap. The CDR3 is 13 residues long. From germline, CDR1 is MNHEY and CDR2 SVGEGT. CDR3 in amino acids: CASSYHRNYEQYF. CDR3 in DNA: TGTGCCAGCAGTTACCACAGGAACTACGAGCAGTACTTC.

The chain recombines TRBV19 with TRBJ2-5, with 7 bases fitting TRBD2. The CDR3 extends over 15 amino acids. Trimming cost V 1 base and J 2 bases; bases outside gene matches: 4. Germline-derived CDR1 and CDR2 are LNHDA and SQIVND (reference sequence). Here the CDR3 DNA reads TGTGCCAGTAGTATAGGGGGGGGAGGGCAAGAGACCCAGTACTTC. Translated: CASSIGGGGQETQYF. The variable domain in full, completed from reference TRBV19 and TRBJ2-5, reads DGGITQSPKYLFRKEGQNVTLSCEQNLNHDAMYWYRQDPGQGLRLIYYSQIVNDFQKGDIAEGYSVSREKKESFPLTVTSAQKNPTAFYLCASSIGGGGQETQYFGPGTRLLVL.